This T cell receptor beta chain was recorded in a study of CXCR3-negative and CXCR3-positive naive CD8 T cells. Points from the study as a whole: In CXCR3-positive naive cells, the TRB CDR3s were more hydrophobic than in CXCR3-negative naive cells. Both of the naive subsets showed about the same high diversity, but memory CD8+ cells had much less. Memory cells showed distinct TRBV-TRBJ patterns, while the two naive subsets matched.

On this clonotype: The antigen is unknown.

In preparing the TRB cDNA libraries, 5' RACE with UMI labels was used. With the 5' RACE reads reprocessed, TCRdb shows one record per CDR3 protein and no DNA. The sample's table shows 130,000 or so distinct CDR3 sequences. Cells that were CD45RO-CCR7+CD27+CD95- constituted naive CD8+ T cells. The CDR3 consists of 15 residues. Germline assignment: CDR1 DFQATT and CDR2 SNEGSKA (reference sequence). The rearrangement joins TRBV20-1 to TRBJ2-1; as DNA is missing, the TRBD2 call by TCRdb cannot be tested. The sequence came from a human donor in good health. Some clones in this sample may be carry-over from other donors' samples. Sequences were obtained from naive CXCR3+ CD8+ T cells from blood. Indicated subset: CD45RO-CCR7+CD27+CD95- naive CD8+ T cells expressing CXCR3 (TNR3+). The CDR3 spells CSARETSGDYNEQFF.